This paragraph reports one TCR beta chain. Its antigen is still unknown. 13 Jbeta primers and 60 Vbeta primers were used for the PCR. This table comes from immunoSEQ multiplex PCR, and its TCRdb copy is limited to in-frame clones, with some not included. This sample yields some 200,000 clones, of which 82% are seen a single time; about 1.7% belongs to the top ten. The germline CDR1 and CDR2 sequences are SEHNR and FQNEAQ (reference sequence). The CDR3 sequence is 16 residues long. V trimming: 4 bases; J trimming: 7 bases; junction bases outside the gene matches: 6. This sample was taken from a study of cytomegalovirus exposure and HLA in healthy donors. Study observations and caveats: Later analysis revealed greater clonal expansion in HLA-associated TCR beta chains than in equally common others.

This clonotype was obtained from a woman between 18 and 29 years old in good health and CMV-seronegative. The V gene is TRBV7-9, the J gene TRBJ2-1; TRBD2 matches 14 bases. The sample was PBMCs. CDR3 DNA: TGTGCCAGCAGCTGGGCGGGACTAGCGGGAGTGAATGAGCAGTTCTTC. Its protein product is CASSWAGLAGVNEQFF.